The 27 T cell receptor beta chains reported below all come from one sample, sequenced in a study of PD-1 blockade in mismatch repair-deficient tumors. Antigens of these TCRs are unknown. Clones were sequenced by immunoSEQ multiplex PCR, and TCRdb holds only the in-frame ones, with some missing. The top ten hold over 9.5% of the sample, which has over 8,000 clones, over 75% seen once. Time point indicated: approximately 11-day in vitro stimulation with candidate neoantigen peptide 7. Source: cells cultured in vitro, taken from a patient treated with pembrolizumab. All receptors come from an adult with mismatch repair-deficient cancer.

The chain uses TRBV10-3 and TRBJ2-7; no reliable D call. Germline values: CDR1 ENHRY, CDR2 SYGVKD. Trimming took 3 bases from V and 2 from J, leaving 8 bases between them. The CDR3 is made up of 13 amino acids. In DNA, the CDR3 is TGTGCCATCAGTGATGCCGCCACCTACGAGCAGTACTTC. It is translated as CAISDAATYEQYF.

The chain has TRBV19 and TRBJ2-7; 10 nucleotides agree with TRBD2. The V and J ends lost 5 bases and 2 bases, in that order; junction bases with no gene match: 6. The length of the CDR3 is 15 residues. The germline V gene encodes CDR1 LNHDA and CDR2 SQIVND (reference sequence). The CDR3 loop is CASSLRTSGTYEQYF. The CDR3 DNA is TGTGCCAGTAGTCTCCGGACTAGCGGCACCTACGAGCAGTACTTC.

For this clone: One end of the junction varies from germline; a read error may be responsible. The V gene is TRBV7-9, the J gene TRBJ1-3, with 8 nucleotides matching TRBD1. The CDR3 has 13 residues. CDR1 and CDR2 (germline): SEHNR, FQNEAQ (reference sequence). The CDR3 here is CASSLGPTGAYAF. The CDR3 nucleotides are TGTGCCAGCAGCTTAGGGCCGACAGGGGCATACGCTTTT. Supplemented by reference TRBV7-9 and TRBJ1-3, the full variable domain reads DTGVSQNPRHKITKRGQNVTFRCDPISEHNRLYWYRQTLGQGPEFLTYFQNEAQLEKSRLLSDRFSAERPKGSFSTLEIQRTEQGDSAMYLCASSLGPTGAYAFGEGSWLTVV.

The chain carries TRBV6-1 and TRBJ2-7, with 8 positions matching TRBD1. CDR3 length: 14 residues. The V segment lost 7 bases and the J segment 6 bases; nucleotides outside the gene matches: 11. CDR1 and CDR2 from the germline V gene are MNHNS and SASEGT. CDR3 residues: CASIPGTGFREQYF. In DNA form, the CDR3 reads TGTGCCAGCATCCCCGGGACAGGCTTTCGCGAGCAGTACTTC.

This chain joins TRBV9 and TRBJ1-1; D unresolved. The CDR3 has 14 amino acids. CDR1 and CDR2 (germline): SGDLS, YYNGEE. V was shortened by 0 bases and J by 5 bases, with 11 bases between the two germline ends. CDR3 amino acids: CASSVGYFGTEAFF. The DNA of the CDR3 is TGTGCCAGCAGCGTAGGCTATTTCGGGACTGAAGCTTTCTTT.

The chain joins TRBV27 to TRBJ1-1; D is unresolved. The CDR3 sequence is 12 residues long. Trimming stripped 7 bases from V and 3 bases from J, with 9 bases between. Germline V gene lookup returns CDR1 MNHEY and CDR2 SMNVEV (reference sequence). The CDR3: CASMSVYTEAFF. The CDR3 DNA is TGTGCCAGCATGTCAGTTTACACTGAAGCTTTCTTT.

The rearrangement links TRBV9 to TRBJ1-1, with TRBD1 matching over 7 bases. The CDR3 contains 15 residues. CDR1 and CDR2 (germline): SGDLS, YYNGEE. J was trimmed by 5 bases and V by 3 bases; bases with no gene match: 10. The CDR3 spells CASSAELQGRTEAFF. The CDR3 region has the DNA TGTGCCAGCAGCGCAGAACTACAGGGGAGAACTGAAGCTTTCTTT.

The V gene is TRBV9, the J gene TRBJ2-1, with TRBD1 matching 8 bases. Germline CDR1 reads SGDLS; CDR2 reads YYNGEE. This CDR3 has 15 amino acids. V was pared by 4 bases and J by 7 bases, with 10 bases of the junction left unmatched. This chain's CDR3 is CASSLSGGRGNEQFF. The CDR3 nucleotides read TGTGCCAGCAGCCTCTCAGGGGGCCGGGGGAATGAGCAGTTCTTC.

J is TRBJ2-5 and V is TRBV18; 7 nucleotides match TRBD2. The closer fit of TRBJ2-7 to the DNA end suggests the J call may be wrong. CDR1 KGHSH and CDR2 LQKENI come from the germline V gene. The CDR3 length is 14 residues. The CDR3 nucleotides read TGTGCCAGCTCACCACTCGGGGGGTATTACGAGCAGTACTTC. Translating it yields CASSPLGGYYEQYF.

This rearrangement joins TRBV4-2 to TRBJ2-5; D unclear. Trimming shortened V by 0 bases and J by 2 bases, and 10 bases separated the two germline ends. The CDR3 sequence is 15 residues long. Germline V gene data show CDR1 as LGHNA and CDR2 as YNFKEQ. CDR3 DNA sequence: TGTGCCAGCAGCCAAGATTCACTCGAGCAAGAGACCCAGTACTTC. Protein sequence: CASSQDSLEQETQYF.

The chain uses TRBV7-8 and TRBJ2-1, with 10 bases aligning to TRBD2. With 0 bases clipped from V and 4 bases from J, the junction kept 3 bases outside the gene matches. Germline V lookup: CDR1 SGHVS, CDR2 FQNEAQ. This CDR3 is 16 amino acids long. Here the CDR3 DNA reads TGTGCCAGCAGCTTAGCGCCTAGCGGGGGATACAATGAGCAGTTCTTC. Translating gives CASSLAPSGGYNEQFF.

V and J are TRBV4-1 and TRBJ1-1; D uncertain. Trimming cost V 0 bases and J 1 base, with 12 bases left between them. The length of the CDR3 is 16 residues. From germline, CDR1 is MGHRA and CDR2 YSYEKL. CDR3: CASSQDGAPQNTEAFF. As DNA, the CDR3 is TGCGCCAGCAGCCAAGACGGCGCGCCCCAGAACACTGAAGCTTTCTTT.

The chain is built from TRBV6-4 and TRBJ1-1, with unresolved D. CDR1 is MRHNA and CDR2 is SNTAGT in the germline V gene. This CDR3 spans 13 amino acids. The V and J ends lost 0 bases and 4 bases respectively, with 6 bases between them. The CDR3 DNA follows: TGTGCCAGCAGTGACTCTCCCCTCACTGAAGCTTTCTTT. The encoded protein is CASSDSPLTEAFF.

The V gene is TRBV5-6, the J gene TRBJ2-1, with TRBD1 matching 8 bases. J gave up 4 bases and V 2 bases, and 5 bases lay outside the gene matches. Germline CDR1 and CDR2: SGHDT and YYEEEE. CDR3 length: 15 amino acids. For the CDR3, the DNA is TGTGCCAGCAGCTTCCGGGACAGGAGTTACAATGAGCAGTTCTTC. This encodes CASSFRDRSYNEQFF.

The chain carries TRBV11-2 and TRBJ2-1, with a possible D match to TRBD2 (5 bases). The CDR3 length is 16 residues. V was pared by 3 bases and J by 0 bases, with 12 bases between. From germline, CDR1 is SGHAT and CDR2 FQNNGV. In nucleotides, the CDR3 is TGTGCCAGCAGCTTCGGTCCGGGGAGCTCCTACAATGAGCAGTTCTTC. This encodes CASSFGPGSSYNEQFF.

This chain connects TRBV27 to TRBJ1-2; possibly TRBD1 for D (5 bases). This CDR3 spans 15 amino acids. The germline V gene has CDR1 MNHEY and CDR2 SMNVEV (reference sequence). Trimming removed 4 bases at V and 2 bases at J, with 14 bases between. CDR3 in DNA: TGTGCCAGCAGTTCTCCCGGGGGAGCGAACTATGGCTACACCTTC. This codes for CASSSPGGANYGYTF.

The CDR3 DNA follows: TGTGCCAGCAGTAAAACAGGGAATCAGCCCCAGCATTTT. Translating gives CASSKTGNQPQHF. This chain connects TRBV6-5 to TRBJ1-5; the D gene is possibly TRBD1 (6 bases). This CDR3 is built from 13 residues. The V end lost 5 bases, the J end lost 4 bases, and 9 bases lay between the germline ends. The V gene's germline CDR1 is MNHEY and CDR2 SVGAGI.

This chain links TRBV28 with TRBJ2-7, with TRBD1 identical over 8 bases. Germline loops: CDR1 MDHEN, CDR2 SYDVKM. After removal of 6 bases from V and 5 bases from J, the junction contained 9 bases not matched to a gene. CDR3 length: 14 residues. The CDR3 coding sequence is TGTGCCAGCAGCGAGGGGCAGGGGGCCCACGAGCAGTACTTC. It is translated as CASSEGQGAHEQYF.

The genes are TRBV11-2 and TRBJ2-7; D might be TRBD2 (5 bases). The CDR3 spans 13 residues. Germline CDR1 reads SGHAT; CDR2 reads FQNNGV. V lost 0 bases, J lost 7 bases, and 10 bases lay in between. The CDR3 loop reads CASSLDYRLEQYF. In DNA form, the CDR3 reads TGTGCCAGCAGCTTAGACTACCGACTAGAGCAGTACTTC.

DNA for the CDR3: TGTGCCAGCAGCTTGGTGGGCACCGGGGAGCTGTTTTTT. This codes for CASSLVGTGELFF. The V gene is TRBV5-5, the J gene TRBJ2-2, with no clear D. This CDR3 spans 13 amino acids. The ends were cut back, 0 bases at V and 4 bases at J, with 4 bases in the middle. Per germline, CDR1 SGHKS and CDR2 YYEKEE (reference sequence). Drawing the rest from reference TRBV5-5 and TRBJ2-2, the complete variable domain is DAGVTQSPTHLIKTRGQQVTLRCSPISGHKSVSWYQQVLGQGPQFIFQYYEKEERGRGNFPDRFSARQFPNYSSELNVNALLLGDSALYLCASSLVGTGELFFGEGSRLTVL.

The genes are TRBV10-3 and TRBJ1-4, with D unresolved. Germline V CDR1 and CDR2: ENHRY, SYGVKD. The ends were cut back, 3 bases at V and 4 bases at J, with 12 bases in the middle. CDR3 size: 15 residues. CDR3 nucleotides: TGTGCCATCAGTGATTCGGGCAGAGTTAATGAAAAACTGTTTTTT. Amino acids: CAISDSGRVNEKLFF.

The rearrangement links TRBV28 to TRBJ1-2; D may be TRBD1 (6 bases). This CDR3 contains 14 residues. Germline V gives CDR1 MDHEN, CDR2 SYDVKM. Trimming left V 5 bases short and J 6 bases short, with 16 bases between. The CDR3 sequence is CASSQGGARHGYTF. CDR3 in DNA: TGTGCCAGCAGTCAAGGGGGAGCACGCCATGGCTACACCTTC.

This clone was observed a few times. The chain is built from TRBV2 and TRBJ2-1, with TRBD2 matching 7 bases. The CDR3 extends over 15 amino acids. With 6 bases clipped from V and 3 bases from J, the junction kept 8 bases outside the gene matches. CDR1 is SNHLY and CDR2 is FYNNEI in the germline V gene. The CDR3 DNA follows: TGTGCCAGCAGCCCCGGGCTAGCGGACTACAATGAGCAGTTCTTC. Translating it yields CASSPGLADYNEQFF. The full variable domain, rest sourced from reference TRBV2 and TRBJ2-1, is EPEVTQTPSHQVTQMGQEVILRCVPISNHLYFYWYRQILGQKVEFLVSFYNNEISEKSEIFDDQFSVERPDGSNFTLKIRSTKLEDSAMYFCASSPGLADYNEQFFGPGTRLTVL.

The CDR3 loop reads CASRPIRGSLPYEQYF. The CDR3 nucleotides are TGTGCCAGCAGGCCAATCAGGGGCAGCCTACCTTACGAGCAGTACTTC. The rearrangement uses TRBV27 and TRBJ2-7, with D tentatively TRBD1 (6 bases). Germline V gives CDR1 MNHEY, CDR2 SMNVEV (reference sequence). V was cut by 6 bases and J by 4 bases, with 22 bases left in between. CDR3 length: 16 amino acids.

CDR3 DNA: TGCGCCAGCAAATTACAGGGGGCGAACACTGAAGCTTTCTTT. Its translation: CASKLQGANTEAFF. The rearrangement uses TRBV5-1 and TRBJ1-1; 9 nucleotides agree with TRBD1. Unmatched junction bases numbered 4, after V lost 6 bases and J lost 1 base. In germline, CDR1 is SGHRS, CDR2 YFSETQ. CDR3 length equals 14 residues.

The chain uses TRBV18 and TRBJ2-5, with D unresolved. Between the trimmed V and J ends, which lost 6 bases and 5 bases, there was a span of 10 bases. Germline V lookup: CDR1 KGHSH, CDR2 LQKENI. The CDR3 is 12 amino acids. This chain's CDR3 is CASSLLLETQYF. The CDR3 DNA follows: TGTGCCAGCTCTCTCCTCCTGGAGACCCAGTACTTC. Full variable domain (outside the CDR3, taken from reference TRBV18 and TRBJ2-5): NAGVMQNPRHLVRRRGQEARLRCSPMKGHSHVYWYRQLPEEGLKFMVYLQKENIIDESGMPKERFSAEFPKEGPSILRIQQVVRGDSAAYFCASSLLLETQYFGPGTRLLVL.

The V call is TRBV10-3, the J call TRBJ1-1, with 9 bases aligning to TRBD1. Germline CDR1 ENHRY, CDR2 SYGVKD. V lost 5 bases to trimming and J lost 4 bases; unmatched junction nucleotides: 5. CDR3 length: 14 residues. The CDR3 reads CAISSQGQGTEAFF. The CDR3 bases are TGTGCCATCAGTTCCCAGGGACAGGGCACTGAAGCTTTCTTT.